A selection of T cell receptor beta chains follows, all from one sample in a study of blood T cell repertoires in COVID-19. The table came from immunoSEQ multiplex PCR; TCRdb's copy has only in-frame clones and leaves some out. The sample comprises about 89,000 clones, more than 65% of which are singletons, and around 10% rests with the top ten. The sequencing input was peripheral blood. These receptors were taken from a woman of 80 years or more with acute or convalescent COVID-19. The CDR3 runs from the conserved cysteine through the conserved F or W. Each record gives: clone size, V gene, D gene, J gene, CDR3 protein, CDR3 DNA. A D gene is named only where the DNA matches it firmly. Clone sizes are given selectively: once, few, many, or a class where the clone is expanded.

once	TRBV14	TRBD1	TRBJ1-4	CASFPGQTNEKLFF	TGTGCCAGCTTCCCGGGACAGACTAATGAAAAACTGTTTTTT
-	TRBV6-2/TRBV6-3	TRBD1	TRBJ1-5	CASSYSGDRNQPQHF	TGTGCCAGCAGTTACTCAGGGGACAGGAATCAGCCCCAGCATTTT
-	TRBV19	TRBD2	TRBJ2-3	CASRAGGTDTQYF	TGTGCCAGCAGGGCGGGGGGCACAGATACGCAGTATTTT
-	TRBV6-5	-	TRBJ1-1	CASSFGQGPTEAFF	TGTGCCAGCAGTTTTGGTCAGGGGCCCACTGAAGCTTTCTTT
-	TRBV7-9	-	TRBJ2-5	CASSLTSGQETQYF	TGTGCCAGCAGCCTTACTAGTGGCCAAGAGACCCAGTACTTC
-	TRBV7-9	TRBD1	TRBJ1-2	CASSQLQGAGGYTF	TGTGCCAGCAGCCAACTACAGGGGGCGGGAGGCTACACCTTC
-	TRBV3-1/TRBV3-2	TRBD2	TRBJ2-2	CASSHGLAGGNTGELFF	TGTGCCAGCAGCCATGGACTAGCGGGGGGAAACACCGGGGAGCTGTTTTTT
-	TRBV2	TRBD1	TRBJ1-2	CASNRDRGRSGGYTF	TGTGCCAGCAATCGGGACAGGGGGCGCTCAGGGGGCTACACCTTC
-	TRBV7-9	TRBD1	TRBJ1-1	CASSLRGQGNTEAFF	TGTGCCAGCAGCTTAAGGGGACAGGGGAACACTGAAGCTTTCTTT
once	TRBV6-2/TRBV6-3	TRBD1	TRBJ1-2	CASSLGQVYGYTF	TGTGCCAGCAGCCTGGGACAGGTTTATGGCTACACCTTC
-	TRBV6-2/TRBV6-3	TRBD1	TRBJ1-5	CASSEPGTGGNQPQHF	TGTGCCAGCAGCGAACCCGGGACAGGGGGCAATCAGCCCCAGCATTTT
-	TRBV19	-	TRBJ1-2	CASSPGSTNYGYTF	TGTGCCAGTAGTCCAGGATCAACTAACTATGGCTACACCTTC
-	TRBV28	TRBD2	TRBJ2-7	CASSLPGGSYEQYF	TGTGCCAGCAGTTTACCGGGGGGGAGCTACGAGCAGTACTTC
-	TRBV2	-	TRBJ1-3	CASKVDRLSGNTIYF	TGTGCCAGCAAGGTAGACAGACTCTCTGGAAACACCATATATTTT
-	TRBV7-8	-	TRBJ1-1	CASSSATGSTEAFF	TGTGCCAGCAGCTCAGCAACAGGGTCCACTGAAGCTTTCTTT
-	TRBV28	-	TRBJ1-2	CASSQRGYAGYTF	TGTGCCAGCAGCCAAAGGGGGTATGCTGGCTACACCTTC
-	TRBV5-4	TRBD2	TRBJ2-1	CASSLGSSGVNNEQFF	TGTGCCAGCAGCTTGGGGTCTAGCGGGGTAAACAATGAGCAGTTCTTC
-	TRBV5-1	TRBD1	TRBJ1-6	CASSLQGAGDNSPLHF	TGCGCCAGCAGCTTGCAGGGGGCCGGGGATAATTCACCCCTCCACTTT
few	TRBV28	TRBD1	TRBJ1-5	CASSRPTGAGKPQHF	TGTGCCAGCAGTCGACCAACAGGGGCCGGGAAGCCCCAGCATTTT
once	TRBV21-1	-	TRBJ1-1	CAARSQGAHTEAFF	TGTGCCGCAAGAAGTCAGGGGGCCCACACTGAAGCTTTCTTT
-	TRBV7-2	TRBD2	TRBJ2-5	CASSRIAGDKETQYF	TGTGCCAGCAGCCGGATAGCGGGGGATAAAGAGACCCAGTACTTC
-	TRBV7-9	TRBD1	TRBJ1-1	CASSLALTGPTEAFF	TGTGCCAGCAGCTTAGCTTTGACAGGGCCCACTGAAGCTTTCTTT
-	TRBV6-6	-	TRBJ1-1	CASSPSRRNTEAFF	TGTGCCAGCAGTCCCTCCCGGAGGAACACTGAAGCTTTCTTT
-	TRBV19	-	TRBJ1-5	CASSRPGGSNQPQHF	TGTGCCAGTAGTAGGCCGGGGGGCAGCAATCAGCCCCAGCATTTT
once	TRBV5-5	-	TRBJ1-1	CASSPGVRLTTEAFF	TGTGCCAGCAGCCCAGGGGTTCGGTTAACCACTGAAGCTTTCTTT
-	TRBV18	-	TRBJ1-2	CASSPIAQGNYGYTF	TGTGCCAGCTCACCAATCGCACAGGGCAACTATGGCTACACCTTC
once	TRBV11-3	-	TRBJ2-5	CASSAGGRGEETQYF	TGTGCCAGCAGCGCCGGAGGGCGGGGCGAAGAGACCCAGTACTTC
-	TRBV7-8	TRBD1	TRBJ1-6	CASSPRTGGSYNSPLHF	TGTGCCAGCAGCCCAAGGACAGGGGGGTCCTATAATTCACCCCTCCACTTT
-	TRBV7-2	-	TRBJ1-2	CASSLEGVGGYGYTF	TGTGCCAGCAGCTTAGAGGGAGTGGGGGGCTATGGCTACACCTTC
-	TRBV2	TRBD1	TRBJ1-6	CASKSATGGGSPLHF	TGTGCCAGCAAGTCCGCTACAGGGGGCGGTTCACCCCTCCACTTT
-	TRBV18	-	TRBJ2-7	CASSTNGLRHEQYF	TGTGCCAGCTCAACTAACGGTCTGAGGCACGAGCAGTACTTC
-	TRBV21-1	-	TRBJ2-3	CASSKTGLAGGLGADTQYF	TGTGCCAGCAGCAAAACGGGACTAGCGGGGGGGCTGGGCGCAGATACGCAGTATTTT